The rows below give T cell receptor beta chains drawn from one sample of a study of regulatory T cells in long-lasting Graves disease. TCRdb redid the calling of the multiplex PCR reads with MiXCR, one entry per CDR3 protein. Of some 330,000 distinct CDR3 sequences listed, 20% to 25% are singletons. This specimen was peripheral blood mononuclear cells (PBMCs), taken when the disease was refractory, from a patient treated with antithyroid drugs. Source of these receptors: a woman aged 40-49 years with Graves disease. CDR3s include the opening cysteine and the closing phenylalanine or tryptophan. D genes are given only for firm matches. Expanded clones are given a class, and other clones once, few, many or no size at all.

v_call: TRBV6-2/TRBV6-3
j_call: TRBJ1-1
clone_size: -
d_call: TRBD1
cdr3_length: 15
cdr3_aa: CASSFDRGRGFEAFF
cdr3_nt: TGTGCCAGCAGTTTCGACAGGGGGCGAGGGTTTGAAGCTTTCTTT

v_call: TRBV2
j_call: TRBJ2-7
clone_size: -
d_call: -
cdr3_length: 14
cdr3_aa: CASTSDSPGNEQYF
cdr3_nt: TGTGCCAGCACCTCGGACTCTCCTGGGAACGAGCAGTACTTC

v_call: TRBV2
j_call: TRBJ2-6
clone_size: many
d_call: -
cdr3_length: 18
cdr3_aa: CASSEAPGERSGANVLTF
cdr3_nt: TGTGCCAGCAGTGAAGCGCCAGGGGAGCGCTCTGGGGCCAACGTCCTGACTTTC

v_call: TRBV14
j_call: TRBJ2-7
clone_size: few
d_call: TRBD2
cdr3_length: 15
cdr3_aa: CASSFAGTSGSMQYF
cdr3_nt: TGTGCCAGCAGTTTCGCCGGGACTAGCGGCTCCATGCAGTACTTC

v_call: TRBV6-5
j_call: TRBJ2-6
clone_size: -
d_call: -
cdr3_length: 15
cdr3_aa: CASSSDTSGANVLTF
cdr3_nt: TGTGCCAGCAGTTCCGACACATCCGGGGCCAACGTCCTGACTTTC

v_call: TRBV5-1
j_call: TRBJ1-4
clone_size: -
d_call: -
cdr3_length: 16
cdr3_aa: CASSLFAYRANEKLFF
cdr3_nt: TGCGCCAGCAGCTTGTTCGCTTATAGGGCCAATGAAAAACTGTTTTTT

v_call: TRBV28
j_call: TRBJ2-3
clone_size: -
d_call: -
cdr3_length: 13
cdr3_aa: CATRQGLADTQYF
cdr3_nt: TGTGCCACTCGCCAGGGGCTCGCAGATACGCAGTATTTT

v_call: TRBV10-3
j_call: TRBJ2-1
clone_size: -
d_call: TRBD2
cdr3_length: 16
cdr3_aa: CAISESFGGSSGEQFF
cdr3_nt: TGTGCCATCAGTGAGTCGTTCGGCGGGAGTTCGGGTGAGCAGTTCTTC

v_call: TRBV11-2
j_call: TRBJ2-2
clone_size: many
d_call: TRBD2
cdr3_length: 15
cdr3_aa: CASSSSGSSTGELFF
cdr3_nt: TGTGCCAGCAGCTCCAGCGGGAGTAGCACCGGGGAGCTGTTTTTT

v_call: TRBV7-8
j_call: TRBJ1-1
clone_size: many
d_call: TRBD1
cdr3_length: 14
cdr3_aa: CASSISGGIAEAFF
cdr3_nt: TGTGCCAGCAGCATCTCAGGGGGCATTGCTGAAGCTTTCTTT

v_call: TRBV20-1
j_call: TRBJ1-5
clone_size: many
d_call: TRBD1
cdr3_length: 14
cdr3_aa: CSAGGQGAWQPQHF
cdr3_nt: TGCAGTGCAGGGGGACAGGGGGCTTGGCAGCCCCAGCATTTT

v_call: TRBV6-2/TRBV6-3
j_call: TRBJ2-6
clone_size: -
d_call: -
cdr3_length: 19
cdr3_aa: CASSKLLGGPGSGANVLTF
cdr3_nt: TGTGCCAGCAGTAAACTCTTGGGAGGACCTGGCTCTGGGGCCAACGTCCTGACTTTC

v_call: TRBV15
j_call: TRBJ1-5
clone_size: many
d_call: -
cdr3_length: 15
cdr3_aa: CATSRAGRRNQPQHF
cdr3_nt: TGTGCCACCAGCAGAGCAGGGCGCCGCAATCAGCCCCAGCATTTT

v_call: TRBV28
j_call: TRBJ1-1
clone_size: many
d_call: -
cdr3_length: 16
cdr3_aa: CASGLELNGMNTEAFF
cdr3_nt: TGTGCCAGCGGATTGGAACTAAACGGAATGAACACTGAAGCTTTCTTT

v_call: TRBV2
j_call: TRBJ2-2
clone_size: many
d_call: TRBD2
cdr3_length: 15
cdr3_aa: CASTPAAGGPGELFF
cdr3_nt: TGTGCCAGCACCCCGGCAGCGGGGGGGCCCGGGGAGCTGTTTTTT

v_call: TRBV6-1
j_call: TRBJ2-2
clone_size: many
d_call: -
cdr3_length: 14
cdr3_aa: CASSLQRRTGELFF
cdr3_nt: TGTGCCAGCAGTCTACAAAGGCGCACCGGGGAGCTGTTTTTT

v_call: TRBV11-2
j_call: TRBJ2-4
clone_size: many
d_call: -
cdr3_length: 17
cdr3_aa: CASSWPRGGQAKNIQYF
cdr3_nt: TGTGCCAGCAGCTGGCCCAGGGGCGGCCAAGCCAAAAACATTCAGTACTTC

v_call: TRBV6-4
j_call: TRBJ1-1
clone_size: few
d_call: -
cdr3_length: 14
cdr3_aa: CASRKGTFSTEAFF
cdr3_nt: TGTGCCAGCAGGAAGGGGACTTTCAGCACTGAAGCTTTCTTT

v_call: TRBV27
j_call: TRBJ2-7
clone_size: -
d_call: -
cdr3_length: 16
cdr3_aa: CASSTLTGFPVGEQYF
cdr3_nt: TGTGCCAGCAGCACCCTCACAGGGTTCCCCGTCGGCGAGCAGTACTTC

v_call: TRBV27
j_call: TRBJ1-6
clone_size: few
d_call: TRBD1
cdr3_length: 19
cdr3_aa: CASSPRAGGSSSYNSPLHF
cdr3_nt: TGTGCCAGCAGTCCCCGGGCAGGGGGGTCCAGCTCCTATAATTCACCCCTCCACTTT

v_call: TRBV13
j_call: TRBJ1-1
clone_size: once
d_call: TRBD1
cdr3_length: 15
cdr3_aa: CASSPGGRTVTEAFF
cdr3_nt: TGTGCCAGCAGCCCAGGGGGCCGAACTGTCACTGAAGCTTTCTTT

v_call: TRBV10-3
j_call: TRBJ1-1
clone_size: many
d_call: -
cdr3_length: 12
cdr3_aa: CAIGGRNTEAFF
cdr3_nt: TGTGCCATTGGGGGGAGGAACACTGAAGCTTTCTTT

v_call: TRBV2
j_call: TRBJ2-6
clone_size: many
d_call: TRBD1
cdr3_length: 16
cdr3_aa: CASSDRGKSGANVLTF
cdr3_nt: TGTGCCAGCAGCGACAGGGGAAAGTCTGGGGCCAACGTCCTGACTTTC

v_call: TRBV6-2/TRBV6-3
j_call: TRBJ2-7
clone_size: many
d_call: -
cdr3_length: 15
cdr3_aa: CASSWGSGKSYEQYF
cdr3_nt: TGTGCCAGCAGTTGGGGATCAGGGAAGTCCTACGAGCAGTACTTC

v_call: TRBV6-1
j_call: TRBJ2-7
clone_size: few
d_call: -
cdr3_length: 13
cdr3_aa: CASSSVQGHEQYF
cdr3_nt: TGTGCCAGCAGCTCCGTCCAGGGCCACGAGCAGTACTTC

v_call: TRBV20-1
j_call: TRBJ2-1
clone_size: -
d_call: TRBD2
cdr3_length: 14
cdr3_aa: CSAYRLAGDNEQFF
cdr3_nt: TGCAGTGCTTATCGACTAGCGGGAGACAATGAGCAGTTCTTC

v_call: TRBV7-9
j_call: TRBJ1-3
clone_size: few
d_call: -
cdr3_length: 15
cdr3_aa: CASSLGKSSGNTIYF
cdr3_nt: TGTGCCAGCAGCTTGGGGAAAAGCTCTGGAAACACCATATATTTT

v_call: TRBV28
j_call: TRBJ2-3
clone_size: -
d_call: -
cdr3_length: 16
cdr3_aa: CASSSPRGHSTDTQYF
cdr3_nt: TGTGCCAGCAGTTCCCCCCGGGGACATAGCACAGATACGCAGTATTTT

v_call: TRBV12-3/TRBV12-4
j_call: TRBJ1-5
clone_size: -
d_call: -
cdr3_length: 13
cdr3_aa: CASSFTAPLPQHF
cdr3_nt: TGTGCCAGCAGTTTTACCGCTCCCCTACCCCAGCATTTT

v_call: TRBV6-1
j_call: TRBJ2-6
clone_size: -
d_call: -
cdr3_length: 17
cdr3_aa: CASSKRTEISGANVLTF
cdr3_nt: TGTGCCAGCAGTAAACGGACAGAGATCTCTGGGGCCAACGTCCTGACTTTC

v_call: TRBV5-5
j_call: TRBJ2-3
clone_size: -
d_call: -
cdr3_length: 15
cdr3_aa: CASSLVLGNTDTQYF
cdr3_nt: TGTGCCAGCAGCTTGGTTTTAGGAAACACAGATACGCAGTATTTT

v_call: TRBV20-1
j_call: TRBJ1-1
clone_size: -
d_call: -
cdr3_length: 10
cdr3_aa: CSASAGSAFF
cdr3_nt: TGCAGTGCTTCGGCCGGGAGCGCTTTCTTT

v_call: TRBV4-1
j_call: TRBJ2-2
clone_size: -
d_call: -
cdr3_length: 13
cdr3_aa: CASRDSDTGELFF
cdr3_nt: TGCGCCAGCAGAGATAGCGACACCGGGGAGCTGTTTTTT

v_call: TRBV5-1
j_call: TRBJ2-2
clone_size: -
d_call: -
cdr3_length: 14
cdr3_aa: CASSQGVNTGELFF
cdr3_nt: TGCGCCAGCAGCCAAGGGGTGAACACCGGGGAGCTGTTTTTT

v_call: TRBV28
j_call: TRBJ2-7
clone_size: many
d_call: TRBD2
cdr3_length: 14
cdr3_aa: CASTPTSGRYEQYF
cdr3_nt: TGTGCCAGCACCCCGACTAGCGGGAGGTACGAGCAGTACTTC

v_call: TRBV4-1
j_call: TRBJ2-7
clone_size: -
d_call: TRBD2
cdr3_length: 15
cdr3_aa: CASSQGITSGYEQYF
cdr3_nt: TGCGCCAGCAGCCAAGGTATAACTAGCGGGTACGAGCAGTACTTC

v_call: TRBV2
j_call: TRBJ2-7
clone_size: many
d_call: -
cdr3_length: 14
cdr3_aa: CASNRQVEGYEQYF
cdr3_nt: TGTGCCAGCAACAGGCAGGTAGAGGGCTACGAGCAGTACTTC

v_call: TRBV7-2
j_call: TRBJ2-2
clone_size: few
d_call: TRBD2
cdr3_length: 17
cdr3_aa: CASSPRGLAGFTGELFF
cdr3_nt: TGTGCCAGCAGCCCTCGTGGGCTAGCGGGATTCACCGGGGAGCTGTTTTTT

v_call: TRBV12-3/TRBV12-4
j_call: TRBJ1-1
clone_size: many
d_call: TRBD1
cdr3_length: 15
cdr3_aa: CASGRAGTVNTEAFF
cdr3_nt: TGTGCCAGCGGGAGAGCCGGGACAGTGAACACTGAAGCTTTCTTT

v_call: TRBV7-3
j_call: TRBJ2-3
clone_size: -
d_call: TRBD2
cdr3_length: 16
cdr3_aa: CASSPLAGEGTDTQYF
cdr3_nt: TGTGCCAGCAGCCCCCTAGCGGGAGAGGGCACAGATACGCAGTATTTT

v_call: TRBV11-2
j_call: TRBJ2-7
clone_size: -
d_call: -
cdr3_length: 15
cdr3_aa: CASSPPGRSPYEQYF
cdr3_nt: TGTGCCAGCAGCCCCCCCGGCAGGAGCCCCTACGAGCAGTACTTC

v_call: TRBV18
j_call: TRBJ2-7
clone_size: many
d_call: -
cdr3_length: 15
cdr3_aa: CASSPASQGGVEQYF
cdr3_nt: TGTGCCAGCTCACCGGCGAGCCAGGGTGGGGTGGAGCAGTACTTC

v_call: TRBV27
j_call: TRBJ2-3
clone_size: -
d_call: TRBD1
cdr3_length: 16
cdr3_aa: CARTTLPGQITDTQYF
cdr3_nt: TGTGCCAGAACCACACTCCCGGGACAGATCACAGATACGCAGTATTTT

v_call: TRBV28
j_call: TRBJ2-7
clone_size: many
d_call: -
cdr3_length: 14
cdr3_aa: CASRPTLLHYEQYF
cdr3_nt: TGTGCCAGCAGGCCCACCTTACTGCACTACGAGCAGTACTTC

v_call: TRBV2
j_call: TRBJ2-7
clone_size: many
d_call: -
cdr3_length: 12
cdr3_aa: CASSLQDYEQYF
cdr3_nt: TGTGCCAGCAGTTTACAGGACTACGAGCAGTACTTC

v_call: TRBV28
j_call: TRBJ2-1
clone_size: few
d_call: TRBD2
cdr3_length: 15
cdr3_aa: CASSYSGRLHNEQFF
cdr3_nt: TGTGCCAGCAGTTACAGCGGGAGGCTCCACAATGAGCAGTTCTTC

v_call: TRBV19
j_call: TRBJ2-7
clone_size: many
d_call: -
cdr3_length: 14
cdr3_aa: CASSSSSASYEQYF
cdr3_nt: TGTGCCAGTAGTTCCTCTAGCGCCTCATACGAGCAGTACTTC

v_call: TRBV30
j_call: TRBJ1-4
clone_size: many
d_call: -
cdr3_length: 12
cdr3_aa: CAWSGGYEKLFF
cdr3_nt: TGTGCCTGGAGTGGGGGTTATGAAAAACTGTTTTTT

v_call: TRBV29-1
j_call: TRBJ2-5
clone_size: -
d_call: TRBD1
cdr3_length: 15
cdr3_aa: CSDPALPGQQETQYF
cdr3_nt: TGCAGCGACCCCGCGCTCCCGGGACAGCAAGAGACCCAGTACTTC

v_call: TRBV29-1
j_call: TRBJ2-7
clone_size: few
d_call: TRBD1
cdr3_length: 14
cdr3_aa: CSVVIRDRYYEQYF
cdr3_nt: TGCAGCGTTGTCATCCGGGACAGGTACTACGAGCAGTACTTC

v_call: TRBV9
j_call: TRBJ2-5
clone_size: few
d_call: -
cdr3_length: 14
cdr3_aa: CASSVGSQEETQYF
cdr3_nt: TGTGCCAGCAGCGTAGGGAGCCAAGAAGAGACCCAGTACTTC

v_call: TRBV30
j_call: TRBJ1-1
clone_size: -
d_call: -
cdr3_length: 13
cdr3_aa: CAWSVQVNTEAFF
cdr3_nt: TGTGCCTGGAGTGTACAGGTGAACACTGAAGCTTTCTTT

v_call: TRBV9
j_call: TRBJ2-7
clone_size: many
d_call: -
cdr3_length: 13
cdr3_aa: CASSRRELYEQYF
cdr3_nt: TGTGCCAGCAGCCGACGGGAACTTTACGAGCAGTACTTC

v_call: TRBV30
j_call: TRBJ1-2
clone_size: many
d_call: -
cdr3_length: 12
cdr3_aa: CAWRDSLYGYTF
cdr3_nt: TGTGCCTGGAGGGACAGTCTCTATGGCTACACCTTC

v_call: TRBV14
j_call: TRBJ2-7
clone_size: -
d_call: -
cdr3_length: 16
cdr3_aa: CASSQGSVARHYEQYF
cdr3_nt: TGTGCCAGCAGCCAAGGGTCAGTAGCGAGGCACTACGAGCAGTACTTC

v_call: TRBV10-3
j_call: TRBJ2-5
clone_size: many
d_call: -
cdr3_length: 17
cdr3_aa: CAISDPSLFGNQETQYF
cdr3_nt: TGTGCCATCAGTGACCCGTCCCTTTTTGGAAATCAAGAGACCCAGTACTTC

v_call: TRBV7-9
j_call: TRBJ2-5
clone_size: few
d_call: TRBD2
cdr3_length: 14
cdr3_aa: CASSWTSGGETQYF
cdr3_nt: TGTGCCAGCAGCTGGACTAGCGGTGGAGAGACCCAGTACTTC

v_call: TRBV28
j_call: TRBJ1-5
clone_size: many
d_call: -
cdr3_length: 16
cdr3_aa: CASTSRRRGPNQPQHF
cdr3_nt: TGTGCCAGCACCTCCCGAAGAAGGGGCCCAAATCAGCCCCAGCATTTT

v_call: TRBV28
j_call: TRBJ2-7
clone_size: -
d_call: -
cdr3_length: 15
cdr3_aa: CASSFSGGASYEQYF
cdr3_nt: TGTGCCAGCAGTTTCTCGGGGGGCGCCTCCTACGAGCAGTACTTC

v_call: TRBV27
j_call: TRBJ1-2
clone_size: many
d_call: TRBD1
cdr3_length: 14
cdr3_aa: CASSFNRGRYGYTF
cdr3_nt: TGTGCCAGCAGTTTCAACAGGGGACGCTATGGCTACACCTTC